The rows below give T cell receptor beta chains drawn from one sample of a study of T cells in Graves' hyperthyroidism and ophthalmopathy. TCRdb ran MiXCR on the multiplex PCR reads and lists one entry per CDR3 protein. The sample gives 300,000 to 400,000 distinct CDR3 sequences, about 14% of which show up once; around 20% is in the top ten. Sequenced material: blood. These TCRs come from a woman aged 25-40 years with Graves' ophthalmopathy. Both conserved end residues are part of each CDR3. D genes are given only for firm matches. The size of a clone is reported for some rows only, either as once, few or many, or as a class for expanded clones.

>TRBV3-1|TRBD2|many|TRBJ2-1|20
CASSQDGLAGGIGSYNEQFF
TGTGCCAGCAGCCAAGATGGACTAGCGGGGGGAATAGGGTCCTACAATGAGCAGTTCTTC
>TRBV11-3|TRBD2|NA|TRBJ2-1|15
CASSLGAGGWNEQFF
TGTGCCAGCAGCTTAGGGGCGGGGGGCTGGAATGAGCAGTTCTTC
>TRBV5-1|NA|NA|TRBJ2-3|14
CASSLVWGTDTQYF
TGCGCCAGCAGCTTGGTCTGGGGAACAGATACGCAGTATTTT
>TRBV7-9|NA|many|TRBJ2-5|16
CASSLVRRAYQETQYF
TGTGCCAGCAGCTTAGTAAGAAGGGCCTACCAAGAGACCCAGTACTTC
>TRBV7-2|TRBD2|once|TRBJ2-3|19
CASSLGGLASGGATDTQYF
TGTGCCAGCAGCTTAGGAGGGCTGGCTAGCGGGGGAGCCACAGATACGCAGTATTTT
>TRBV29-1|NA|few|TRBJ1-1|14
CSVGFGGSDTEAFF
TGCAGCGTTGGATTCGGGGGATCCGACACTGAAGCTTTCTTT
>TRBV12-3/TRBV12-4|NA|NA|TRBJ2-3|14
CASSGGYSTDTQYF
TGTGCCAGCAGTGGCGGGTATAGCACAGATACGCAGTATTTT
>TRBV7-3|NA|NA|TRBJ1-2|14
CASSLILDGYGYTF
TGTGCCAGCAGCTTAATCCTGGACGGCTATGGCTACACCTTC
>TRBV25-1|NA|NA|TRBJ1-3|15
CASSGYEGWRNTIYF
TGTGCCAGCAGTGGATACGAGGGGTGGAGGAACACCATATATTTT
>TRBV20-1|NA|few|TRBJ1-5|13
CSAYRVSNQPQHF
TGCAGTGCGTACAGGGTTAGCAATCAGCCCCAGCATTTT
>TRBV13|TRBD1|many|TRBJ2-7|13
CASSSTGVYEQYF
TGTGCCAGCAGCTCAACAGGGGTCTACGAGCAGTACTTC
>TRBV6-1|NA|many|TRBJ2-5|12
CASRAGTETQYF
TGTGCCAGCAGGGCCGGGACCGAGACCCAGTACTTC
>TRBV27|NA|few|TRBJ1-2|15
CASSLSKSANYGYTF
TGTGCCAGCAGTTTATCGAAGTCAGCAAACTATGGCTACACCTTC
>TRBV3-1|NA|many|TRBJ2-1|15
CASSQGRGHSNEQFF
TGTGCCAGCAGCCAGGGGAGGGGACACAGCAATGAGCAGTTCTTC
>TRBV6-2/TRBV6-3|NA|few|TRBJ1-6|18
CASSYSFSISGDNSPLHF
TGTGCCAGCAGTTACTCGTTTTCGATCTCAGGGGATAATTCACCCCTCCACTTT
>TRBV5-1|TRBD2|few|TRBJ2-5|17
CASSRRRTSGDQETQYF
TGCGCCAGCAGCCGACGTAGGACTAGCGGGGATCAAGAGACCCAGTACTTC
>TRBV7-2|NA|many|TRBJ2-5|18
CASSLGWAEKPRGETQYF
TGTGCCAGCAGCTTAGGTTGGGCGGAGAAACCACGGGGGGAGACCCAGTACTTC
>TRBV9|NA|few|TRBJ2-7|13
CASSPTWAYEQYF
TGTGCCAGCAGCCCGACTTGGGCCTACGAGCAGTACTTC